Included here is one T cell receptor (beta chain) sequence, with context. This sample is part of a study of T cell changes during pregnancy in multiple sclerosis. Assay used: immunoSEQ multiplex PCR; TCRdb lists only in-frame clones, some missing. The table lists roughly 110,000 clones, roughly nine tenths of them singletons. Germline lookup yields CDR1 SGHKS and CDR2 YYEKEE (reference sequence). V dropped 1 base and J dropped 4; count of bases not matched to a gene: 7. This CDR3 has 15 residues. The sample was peripheral blood, taken before pregnancy. The receptor's source is a female donor with multiple sclerosis, enrolled in a pregnancy study. J is TRBJ1-2 and V is TRBV5-5; 7 bases map to TRBD1. CDR3 amino acids: CASSLSPGQVYGYTF. The CDR3 DNA reads as TGTGCCAGCAGCTTGAGCCCCGGACAGGTCTATGGCTACACCTTC.